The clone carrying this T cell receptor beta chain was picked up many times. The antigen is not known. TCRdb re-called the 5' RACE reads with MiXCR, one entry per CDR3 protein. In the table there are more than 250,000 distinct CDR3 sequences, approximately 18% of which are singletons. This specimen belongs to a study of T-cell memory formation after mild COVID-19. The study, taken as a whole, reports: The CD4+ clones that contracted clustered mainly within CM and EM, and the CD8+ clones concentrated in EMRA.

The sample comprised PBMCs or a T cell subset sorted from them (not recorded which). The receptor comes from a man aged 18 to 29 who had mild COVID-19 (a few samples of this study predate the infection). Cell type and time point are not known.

The CDR3 nucleotides are TGTGCCAGCAGCCCCCTGGAAGGGGTCAAAAACATTCAGTACTTC. Protein product: CASSPLEGVKNIQYF. J is TRBJ2-4 and V is TRBV7-6, with D perhaps TRBD1 (5 bases). The CDR3 sequence is 15 residues long. CDR1 is SGHVS, CDR2 FNYEAQ, per germline. Trimming stripped 5 bases from V and 3 bases from J, with 14 bases between.